The rows below give T cell receptor beta chains drawn from one sample of a study of chemoradiotherapy in HPV16-positive cancers. Only in-frame clones appear in the TCRdb table, and some are missing; sequencing was by immunoSEQ multiplex PCR. Of more than 9,000 clones listed, roughly 80% are singletons. Sampling was done from a patient who underwent chemoradiotherapy. Every receptor here comes from a human donor with HPV-associated anogenital cancer. CDR3s include the opening cysteine and the closing phenylalanine or tryptophan. The D gene is left open where the match is weak. The listing skips clone size in some rows; elsewhere it reads once, few, many or a size class.

- TRBJ2-1 TRBV7-9 - TGTGCCAGCAGCTTTTCCCTTAGGGACAATGAGCAGTTCTTC CASSFSLRDNEQFF
- TRBJ1-2 TRBV7-9 - TGTGCCAGCAGCTTAAGTGAGGGATATGGCTACACCTTC CASSLSEGYGYTF
- TRBJ2-7 TRBV9 TRBD2 TGTGCCAGCAGCGCCCGCCCCGGGGTACTAGCGGGCTCCTACGAGCAGTACTTC CASSARPGVLAGSYEQYF
- TRBJ1-1 TRBV30 TRBD1 TGTGCCTGGAGTTTTGGACAGGGAAGAACTGAAGCTTTCTTT CAWSFGQGRTEAFF
- TRBJ2-7 TRBV4-2 TRBD2 TGTGCCAGCAGCCAACGGGAGGGCGGTCCCTCCTACGAGCAGTACTTC CASSQREGGPSYEQYF
- TRBJ1-5 TRBV6-5 - TGTGCCAGCAGTAACTCGGGGGGGCAGGGGATGAGGCCCCAGCATTTT CASSNSGGQGMRPQHF
- TRBJ2-3 TRBV6-5 TRBD1 TGTGCCAGCAGTCTTCAGGGGGCTAGAGAAGATACGCAGTATTTT CASSLQGAREDTQYF
- TRBJ2-7 TRBV19 TRBD1 TGTGCCAGTAGTATCACAGGGGGGAGCGAGCAGTACTTC CASSITGGSEQYF
- TRBJ1-1 TRBV28 - TGTGCCAGCAGTTTCGGGGGGCAAATAACTGAAGCTTTCTTT CASSFGGQITEAFF
- TRBJ1-4 TRBV2 - TGTGCCAGCGGGGGCGGGTCAGTGGATGAAAAACTGTTTTTT CASGGGSVDEKLFF
- TRBJ2-5 TRBV7-2 - TGTGCCAGCAGCACCCACCCGATAGATAGGGAGACCCAGTACTTC CASSTHPIDRETQYF
- TRBJ2-1 TRBV19 - TGTGCCAGTAGTATACTAGCCGATGAGCAGTTCTTC CASSILADEQFF
- TRBJ2-5 TRBV7-6 TRBD2 TGTGCCAGCAGCTTAGCACTAGCGGGGGGGCATTTGGAGACCCAGTACTTC CASSLALAGGHLETQYF
- TRBJ2-3 TRBV5-1 - TGCGCCAGCAGCTTGGATTCCGCTAGCACAGATACGCAGTATTTT CASSLDSASTDTQYF
- TRBJ1-1 TRBV6-1 TRBD1 TGTGCCAGCAGTGCCCGGACAGGGTCGACCACTGAAGCTTTCTTT CASSARTGSTTEAFF
- TRBJ2-3 TRBV27 - TGTGCCAGCACTCTTTACTACGGTTATGGCAGCGATACGCAGTATTTT CASTLYYGYGSDTQYF
- TRBJ2-2 TRBV19 - TGTGCCAGTAGTATCACCGGGGAGCTGTTTTTT CASSITGELFF
- TRBJ2-2 TRBV7-9 - TGTGCCAGCAGTACCTCAACCGGGGAGCTGTTTTTT CASSTSTGELFF
- TRBJ2-3 TRBV7-9 TRBD1 TGTGCCAGCCCAGGACAGGTCAAAGATACGCAGTATTTT CASPGQVKDTQYF
- TRBJ2-1 TRBV7-8 - TGTGCCAGCACTTCGGGCTCCTACAATGAGCAGTTCTTC CASTSGSYNEQFF
- TRBJ1-4 TRBV10-3 - TGTGCCATCAGTGATAGCAGGGGAAGAGAAAAACTGTTTTTT CAISDSRGREKLFF
- TRBJ1-2 TRBV6-1 - TGTGCCAGCAGTGACTCGGGAGCAGGAATGTATGGCTACACCTTC CASSDSGAGMYGYTF
- TRBJ1-6 TRBV27 TRBD1 TGTGCCAGCAGTTTAGGACAGGGGGCGTATTCACCCCTCCACTTT CASSLGQGAYSPLHF
- TRBJ2-4 TRBV30 - TGTGCCTGGAGGAACAGGGAGAAAAACATTCAGTACTTC CAWRNREKNIQYF
- TRBJ2-5 TRBV5-1 - TGCGCCAGCAGCTTGGTGCATTCAGGGGTGGGCTCCCAAGAGACCCAGTACTTC CASSLVHSGVGSQETQYF
once TRBJ2-1 TRBV11-3 TRBD2 TGTGCCAGCAGCCCGGCGGGGGGGCGTGAGCAGTTCTTC CASSPAGGREQFF
- TRBJ1-1 TRBV10-3 TRBD1 TGTGCCATGGCCGGGACAGGGTATGGCACTGAAGCTTTCTTT CAMAGTGYGTEAFF
- TRBJ1-4 TRBV6-6 - TGTGCCAGCAGCTACTCGGAAAAAAAACTGTTTTTT CASSYSEKKLFF
once TRBJ1-1 TRBV29-1 - TGCAGCGCCGCGGGGGAGGGGGGACTTATGAACACTGAAGCTTTCTTT CSAAGEGGLMNTEAFF
once TRBJ1-2 TRBV28 TRBD1 TGTGCCAGCACCGGACAGGGATATGGCTACACCTTC CASTGQGYGYTF
few TRBJ1-1 TRBV5-6 - TGTGCCAGCAGCTTACAGGGAGGCACTGAAGCTTTCTTT CASSLQGGTEAFF
- TRBJ2-3 TRBV4-2 TRBD2 TGTGCCAGCAGCCAAGTGAGTCAGCGGGGGGCTGGGGATACGCAGTATTTT CASSQVSQRGAGDTQYF
- TRBJ2-1 TRBV21-1 - TGTGCCAGCTGCCGGGGGGGGTCCTCCTACAATGAGCAGTTCTTC CASCRGGSSYNEQFF
- TRBJ1-2 TRBV5-1 - TGCGCCAGCAGCTTGGCCGCGGGGTCCGGTGGCTACACCTTC CASSLAAGSGGYTF
- TRBJ2-3 TRBV5-6 - TGTGCCAGCAGCTTGGGACAGGTTAGCACAGATACGCAGTATTTT CASSLGQVSTDTQYF
once TRBJ2-3 TRBV5-1 - TGCGCCAGCAGCTTGGAGGGGATAGAGGCAGATACGCAGTATTTT CASSLEGIEADTQYF
- TRBJ2-3 TRBV7-9 - TGTGCCAGCAGCTTAGCCGCGGCAGGGAGGTCGGATACGCAGTATTTT CASSLAAAGRSDTQYF
- TRBJ2-7 TRBV5-1 - TGCGCCAGCAGAACCGGGACTTCCAACTACGAGCAGTACTTC CASRTGTSNYEQYF
- TRBJ2-7 TRBV11-2 - TGTGCCAGCAGCTTAGTTACGCAGGGCACCTACGAGCAGTACTTC CASSLVTQGTYEQYF
- TRBJ2-3 TRBV7-3 TRBD2 TGTGCCAGCAGCTCAGCTAGCGGGGGAAATCAGTATTTT CASSSASGGNQYF
- TRBJ1-5 TRBV19 - TGTGCCAGTAGCGTGGACAGAATCAATCAGCCCCAGCATTTT CASSVDRINQPQHF
once TRBJ2-2 TRBV11-1 - TGTGCCAGCAGCTTAACCAGGATAGGTTCCGGGGAGCTGTTTTTT CASSLTRIGSGELFF
- TRBJ2-3 TRBV11-1 TRBD2 TGTGCCAGCAGCCGGGGACTAGCGGGGGGGCAGAGCACAGATACGCAGTATTTT CASSRGLAGGQSTDTQYF
- TRBJ1-1 TRBV6-6 - TGTGCCAGCAGTTACTCGAGCAGGGAATTTGGTGAAGCTTTCTTT CASSYSSREFGEAFF
- TRBJ2-3 TRBV10-3 TRBD2 TGTGCCATCAGTGATCGGGGGGAATCTAAAGATACGCAGTATTTT CAISDRGESKDTQYF
few TRBJ2-5 TRBV9 - TGTGCCAGCAGCGTATCTGGGGGGGAGACCCAGTACTTC CASSVSGGETQYF